This T cell receptor (beta chain) stems from a study of blood T cells in healthy people across ages (dated by TCRdb to 2015 to 2017). As for the study more broadly: Template switching captured roughly one uniquely barcoded TCR beta cDNA molecule per two T cells in model experiments. Using deep sequencing normalized with unique cDNA molecular identifiers, the study measured how TCR beta repertoire diversity changes with age. The donors were divided into four age groups: young (average roughly 17 years), middle-aged (roughly 40), aged (roughly 60) and long-lived (nearly 85). Donors of different ages were randomly distributed across sequencing lanes to avoid experimental bias. For two donors (one aged 18 to 30 and one aged 80 or older), the study analyzed two additional independent replicas of 1 million unique cDNA reads from the same blood draw.

Study-wide findings and limitations: Observed TCR beta diversity correlated strongly with the percentage of naive T cells measured by flow cytometry. Estimates of total diversity from one million sequenced T cells were regarded as lower bounds and underestimates. Compared with the aged group, the long-lived group had more naive CD4+ T cells, fewer expanded clones and increased TCR diversity, a pattern suggesting age selection. Observed TCR beta diversity per million T cells fell roughly linearly with age, and a significant reduction was already apparent by age roughly 40. Conclusive comparison of naive and antigen-experienced compartments was prevented by the profiling of bulk unsorted PBMCs. Because donor CMV infection status was unknown, age-related changes in expanded clonotypes were potentially confounded.

Systemically healthy Caucasian individuals from Russia, some 38 in total and aged roughly 6 to 90 years, were included as donors. Approximately 9.3 milliliters of peripheral blood were collected from each donor into EDTA-treated Vacutainer tubes. PBMCs were isolated by Ficoll-Paque density-gradient centrifugation, with at least 7 million obtained per sample. Trizol reagent was used to extract total RNA from the PBMCs, yielding at least 6 micrograms per sample. For every donor, flow cytometry on a PBMC aliquot measured the percentage of naive CD45RAhigh/CD27high T cells. Receptor amplification or capture employed 5' RACE. Sequenced on an Illumina HiSeq 2500. A second about 7 to 12 cycle PCR used a sample-barcoded 5' primer and a J-beta primer mix. A unique molecular identifier was introduced onto each TCR beta cDNA molecule by a template-switch 5' adaptor carrying 12 random nucleotides. Each sample yielded at least 3 million CDR3-containing paired-end reads. First-strand cDNA was synthesized from all RNA with the Mint cDNA synthesis kit, primed by a TRBC-specific oligonucleotide. After uracil-DNA glycosylase treatment, a first 18-cycle PCR used universal primers M1SS and BC2_uni_R on all cDNA. As for the authors' bioinformatics: Normalization of each sample was performed by random selection of 1 million high-quality reads, each carrying a distinct molecular identifier. Instead of being binned into consensus sequences, reads with shared molecular identifiers were discarded. MiTCR, run with a Q25 quality threshold and the strictest error-elimination algorithm, handled CDR3 identification, clonotype clustering and error correction. A nonparametric unseen species model with Euler transformation was used to estimate a lower bound on total TCR beta diversity. TCRdb reprocessed the public reads (quality trimming at Q25 with fastp, clone calling with MiXCR) and kept in-frame beta chains. One record per CDR3 amino acid sequence lists the most common genes and DNA. None of the V and J calls come from the authors' own analysis; TCRdb made them. The sample table lists about 600,000 distinct CDR3 sequences, 47% of them with a count of one. 20% to 25% of the sample rests with the top ten.

Note on this clonotype: There is no known antigen for this receptor. One end of the junction fails to match germline, which may point to a read error.

The CDR3, from cysteine to phenylalanine, totals 15 residues. Only the CDR3 DNA is retained, 45 bases long and in frame from the first base. The germline V gene gives CDR1 as MNHEY and CDR2 as SVGEGT. The TCR was taken from a man at least 80 years old in good health. Sequencing was done on a sample of blood. The rearranged chain carries TRBV6-2 or TRBV6-3 and TRBJ2-3; perhaps TRBD1 is the D gene, with 5 bases matching. The CDR3: CASSYSDRPPDTRYF. The sequenced DNA: TGTGCCAGCAGTTACAGCGACAGACCCCCAGATACGCGGTATTTT.